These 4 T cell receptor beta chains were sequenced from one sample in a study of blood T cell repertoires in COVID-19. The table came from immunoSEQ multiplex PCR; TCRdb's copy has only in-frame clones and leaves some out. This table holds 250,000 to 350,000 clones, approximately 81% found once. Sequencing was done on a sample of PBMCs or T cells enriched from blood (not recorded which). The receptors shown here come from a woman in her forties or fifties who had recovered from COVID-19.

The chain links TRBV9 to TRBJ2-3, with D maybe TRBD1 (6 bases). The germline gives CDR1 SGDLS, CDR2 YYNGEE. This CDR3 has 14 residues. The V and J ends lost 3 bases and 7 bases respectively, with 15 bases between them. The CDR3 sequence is CASSAPFRGYTQYF. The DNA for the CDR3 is TGTGCCAGCAGCGCCCCCTTCAGGGGATATACGCAGTATTTT.

The CDR3 nucleotides are TGCAGTGCTAGTCCTATCCGAGGTAGTGGCTACACCTTC. Protein product: CSASPIRGSGYTF. The chain couples TRBV20-1 to TRBJ1-2; no firm D call. The germline gives CDR1 DFQATT, CDR2 SNEGSKA (reference sequence). Deletions cut 3 bases from V and 7 bases from J, with 15 bases between. The CDR3 totals 13 residues.

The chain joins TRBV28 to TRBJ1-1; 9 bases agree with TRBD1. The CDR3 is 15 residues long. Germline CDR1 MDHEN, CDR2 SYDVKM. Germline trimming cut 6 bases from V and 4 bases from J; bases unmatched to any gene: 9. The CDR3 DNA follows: TGTGCCAGCAGGGTACCGGGACAGGGTGTCACTGAAGCTTTCTTT. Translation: CASRVPGQGVTEAFF.

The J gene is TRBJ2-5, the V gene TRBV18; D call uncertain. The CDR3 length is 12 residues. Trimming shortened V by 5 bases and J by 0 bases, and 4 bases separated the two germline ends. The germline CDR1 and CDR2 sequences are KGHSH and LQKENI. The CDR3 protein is CASSAYQETQYF. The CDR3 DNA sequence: TGTGCCAGCTCAGCGTACCAAGAGACCCAGTACTTC.